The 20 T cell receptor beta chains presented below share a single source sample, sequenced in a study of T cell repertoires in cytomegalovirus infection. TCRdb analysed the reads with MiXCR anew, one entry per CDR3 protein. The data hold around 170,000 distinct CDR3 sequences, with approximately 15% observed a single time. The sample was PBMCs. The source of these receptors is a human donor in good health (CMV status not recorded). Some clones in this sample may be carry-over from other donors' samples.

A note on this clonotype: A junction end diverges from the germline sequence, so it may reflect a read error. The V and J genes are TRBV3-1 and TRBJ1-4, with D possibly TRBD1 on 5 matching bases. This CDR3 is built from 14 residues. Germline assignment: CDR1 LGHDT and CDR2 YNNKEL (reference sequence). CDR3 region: CASSRRVTKEKLFF. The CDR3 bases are TGTGCCAGCAGCCGCAGGGTGACTAAAGAAAAACTGTTTTTT. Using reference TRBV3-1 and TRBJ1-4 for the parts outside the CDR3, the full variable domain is DTAVSQTPKYLVTQMGNDKSIKCEQNLGHDTMYWYKQDSKKFLKIMFSYNNKELIINETVPNRFSPKSPDKAHLNLHINSLELGDSAVYFCASSRRVTKEKLFFGSGTQLSVL.

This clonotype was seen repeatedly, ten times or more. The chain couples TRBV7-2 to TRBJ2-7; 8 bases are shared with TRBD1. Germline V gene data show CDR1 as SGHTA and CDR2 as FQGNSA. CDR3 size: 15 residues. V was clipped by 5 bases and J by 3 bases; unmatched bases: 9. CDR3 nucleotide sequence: TGTGCCAGCAGCCTTGGACAGGGTGCACTCTACGAGCAGTACTTC. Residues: CASSLGQGALYEQYF.

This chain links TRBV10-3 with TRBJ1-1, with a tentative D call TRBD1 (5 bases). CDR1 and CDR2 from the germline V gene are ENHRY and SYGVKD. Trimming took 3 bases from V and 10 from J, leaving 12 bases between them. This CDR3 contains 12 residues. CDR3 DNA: TGTGCCATCAGTGACGGGACGCCGCCAGCTTTCTTT. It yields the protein CAISDGTPPAFF.

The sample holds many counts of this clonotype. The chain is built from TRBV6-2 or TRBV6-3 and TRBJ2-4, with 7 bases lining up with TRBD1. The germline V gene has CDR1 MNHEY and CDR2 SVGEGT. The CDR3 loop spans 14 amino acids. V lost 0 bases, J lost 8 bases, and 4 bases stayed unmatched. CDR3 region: CASSYSGRGYIQYF. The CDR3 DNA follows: TGTGCCAGCAGTTACTCTGGCAGGGGGTACATTCAGTACTTC.

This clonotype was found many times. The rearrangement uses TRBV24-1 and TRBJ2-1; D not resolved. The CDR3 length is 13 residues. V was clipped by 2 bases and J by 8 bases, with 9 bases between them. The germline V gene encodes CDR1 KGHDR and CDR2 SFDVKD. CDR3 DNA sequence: TGTGCCACCAGTGATTCCGACGGACATGAGCAGTTCTTC. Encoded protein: CATSDSDGHEQFF.

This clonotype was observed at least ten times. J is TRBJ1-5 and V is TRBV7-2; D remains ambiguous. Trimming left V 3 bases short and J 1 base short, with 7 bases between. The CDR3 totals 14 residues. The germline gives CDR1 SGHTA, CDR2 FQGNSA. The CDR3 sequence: CASSFDGSNQPQHF. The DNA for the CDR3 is TGTGCCAGCAGCTTCGATGGGAGCAATCAGCCCCAGCATTTT.

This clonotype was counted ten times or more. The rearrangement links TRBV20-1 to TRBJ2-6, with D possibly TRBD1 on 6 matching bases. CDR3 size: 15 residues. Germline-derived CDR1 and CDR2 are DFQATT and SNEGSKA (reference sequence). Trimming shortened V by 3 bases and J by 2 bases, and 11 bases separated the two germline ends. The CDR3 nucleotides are TGCAGTGCTAGTTTTGCAGGGGCTGGGGCCAACGTCCTGACTTTC. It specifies CSASFAGAGANVLTF.

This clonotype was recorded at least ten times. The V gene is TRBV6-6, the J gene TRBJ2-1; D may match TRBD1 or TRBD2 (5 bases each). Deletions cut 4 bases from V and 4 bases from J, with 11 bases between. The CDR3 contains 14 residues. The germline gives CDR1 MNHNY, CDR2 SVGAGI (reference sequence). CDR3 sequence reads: CASSFPGPYNEQFF. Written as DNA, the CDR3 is TGTGCCAGCAGTTTCCCGGGACCGTACAATGAGCAGTTCTTC.

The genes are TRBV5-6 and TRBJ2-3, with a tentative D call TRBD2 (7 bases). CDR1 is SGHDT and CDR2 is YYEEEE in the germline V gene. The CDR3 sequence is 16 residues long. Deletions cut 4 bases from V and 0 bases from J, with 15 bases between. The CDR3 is CASSLGRGASTDTQYF. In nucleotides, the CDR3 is TGTGCCAGCAGCCTGGGCCGGGGGGCTAGCACAGATACGCAGTATTTT.

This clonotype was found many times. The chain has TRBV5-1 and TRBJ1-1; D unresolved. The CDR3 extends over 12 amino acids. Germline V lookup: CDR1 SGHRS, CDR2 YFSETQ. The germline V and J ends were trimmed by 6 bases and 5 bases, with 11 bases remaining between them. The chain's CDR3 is CASNGGNTEAFF. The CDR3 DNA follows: TGCGCCAGCAACGGAGGAAATACTGAAGCTTTCTTT.

The CDR3 loop is CASIRDTTKAFF. For the CDR3, the DNA is TGTGCCAGTATCCGGGACACGACTAAAGCTTTCTTT. This sequence joins TRBV6-6 and TRBJ1-1; possible D gene TRBD1, 6 bases. Germline V gives CDR1 MNHNY, CDR2 SVGAGI (reference sequence). V gave up 9 bases and J gave up 9 bases, with 17 bases separating them. This CDR3 has 12 amino acids.

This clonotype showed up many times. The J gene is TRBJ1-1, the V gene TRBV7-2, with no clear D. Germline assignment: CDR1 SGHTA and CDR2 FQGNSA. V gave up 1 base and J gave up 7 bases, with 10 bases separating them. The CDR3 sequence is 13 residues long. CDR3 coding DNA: TGTGCCAGCAGCTTAGGACCAGTCAGTGAAGCTTTCTTT. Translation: CASSLGPVSEAFF.

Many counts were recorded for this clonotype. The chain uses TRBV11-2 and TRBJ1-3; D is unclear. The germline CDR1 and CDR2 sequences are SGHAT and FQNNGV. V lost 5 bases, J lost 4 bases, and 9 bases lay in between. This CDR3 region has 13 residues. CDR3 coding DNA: TGTGCCAGCAGCACGGGAGCGGGAAACACCATATATTTT. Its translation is CASSTGAGNTIYF.

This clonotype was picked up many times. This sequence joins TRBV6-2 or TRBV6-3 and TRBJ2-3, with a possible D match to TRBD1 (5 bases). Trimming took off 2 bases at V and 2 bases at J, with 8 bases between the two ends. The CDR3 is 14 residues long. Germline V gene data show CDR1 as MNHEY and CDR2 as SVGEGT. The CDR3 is CASSYDSYTDTQYF. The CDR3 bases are TGTGCCAGCAGTTACGACAGCTACACAGATACGCAGTATTTT.

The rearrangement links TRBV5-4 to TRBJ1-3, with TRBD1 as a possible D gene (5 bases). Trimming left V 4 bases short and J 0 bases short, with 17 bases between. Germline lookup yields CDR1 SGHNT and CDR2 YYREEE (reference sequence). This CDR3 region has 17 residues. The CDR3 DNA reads TGTGCCAGCAGCACCCGGGGCGGTCCCCCCTCTGGAAACACCATATATTTT. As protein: CASSTRGGPPSGNTIYF.

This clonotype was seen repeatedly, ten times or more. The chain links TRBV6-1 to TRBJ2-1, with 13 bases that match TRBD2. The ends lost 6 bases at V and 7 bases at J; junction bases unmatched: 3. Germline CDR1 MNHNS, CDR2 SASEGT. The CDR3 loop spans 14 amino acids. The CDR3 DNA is TGTGCCAGCAGCGGACTAGCGGGAGTGAATGAGCAGTTCTTC. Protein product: CASSGLAGVNEQFF.

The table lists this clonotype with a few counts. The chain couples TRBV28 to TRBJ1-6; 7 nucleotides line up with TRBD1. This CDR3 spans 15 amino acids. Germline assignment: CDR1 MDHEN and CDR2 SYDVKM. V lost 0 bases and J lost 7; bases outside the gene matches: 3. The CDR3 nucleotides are TGTGCCAGCAGTTTATGGAGGGGGCAAAATTCACCCCTCCACTTT. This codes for CASSLWRGQNSPLHF.

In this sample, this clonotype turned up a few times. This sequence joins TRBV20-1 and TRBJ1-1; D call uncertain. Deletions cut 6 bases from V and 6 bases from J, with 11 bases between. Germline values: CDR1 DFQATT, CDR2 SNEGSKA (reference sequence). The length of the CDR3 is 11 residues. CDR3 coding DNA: TGCAGTGCAAACCCCGGGGCTGAAGCTTTCTTT. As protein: CSANPGAEAFF.

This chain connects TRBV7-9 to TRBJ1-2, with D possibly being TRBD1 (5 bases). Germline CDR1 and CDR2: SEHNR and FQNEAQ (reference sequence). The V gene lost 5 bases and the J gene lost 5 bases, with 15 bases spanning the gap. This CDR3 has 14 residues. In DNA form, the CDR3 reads TGTGCCAGCAGCCGACAGAGAGGAGGGTATGGCTACACCTTC. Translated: CASSRQRGGYGYTF.

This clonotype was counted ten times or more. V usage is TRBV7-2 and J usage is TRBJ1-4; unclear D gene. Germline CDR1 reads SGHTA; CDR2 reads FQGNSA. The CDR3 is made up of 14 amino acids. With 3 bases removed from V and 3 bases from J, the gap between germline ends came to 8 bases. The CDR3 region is CASSFSVANEKLFF. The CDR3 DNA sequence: TGTGCCAGCAGCTTTAGTGTGGCTAATGAAAAACTGTTTTTT.